This passage covers 23 T cell receptor beta chains from one sample sequenced in a study of blood T cells in healthy people across ages. Sample-barcoded 5' priming and a J-beta primer mix drove a second PCR of roughly 7 to 11 cycles. TCRdb redid the calling of the 5' RACE reads with MiXCR, one entry per CDR3 protein. The table lists around 2 million distinct CDR3 sequences, more than 35% of them singletons, with 23% in the top ten. Sequencing was done on a sample of blood. These receptors came from a human donor in good health.

This clonotype was counted between two and nine times. The rearrangement links TRBV29-1 to TRBJ2-1; D perhaps matches TRBD2 (6 bases). Germline CDR1 is SQVTM and CDR2 is ANQGSEA. The CDR3 has 14 amino acids. Trimming shortened V by 7 bases and J by 8 bases, and 21 bases separated the two germline ends. CDR3 nucleotide sequence: TGCAGCGCGGACCGGGGACGGGGGTCGGATGAGCAGTTCTTC. Amino acids: CSADRGRGSDEQFF.

Turning to this clonotype: One end of the junction varies from germline; a read error may be responsible. The V and J genes are TRBV27 and TRBJ2-3; the D gene is possibly TRBD1 (6 bases). The germline CDR1 and CDR2 sequences are MNHEY and SMNVEV (reference sequence). CDR3 length: 13 amino acids. The CDR3 DNA reads TGTGCCAGCAAGGGGGAATACACAGATGCGCAGTATTTT. This sequence encodes CASKGEYTDAQYF.

J is TRBJ1-1 and V is TRBV24-1; D is unclear. Trimming shortened V by 5 bases and J by 3 bases, and 9 bases separated the two germline ends. This CDR3 is built from 13 residues. CDR1 KGHDR and CDR2 SFDVKD come from the germline V gene. CDR3 sequence (DNA): TGTGCCACCAGTGCGGAAGGGCACACTGAAGCTTTCTTT. Translated: CATSAEGHTEAFF.

This clonotype was seen more than once but under ten times. The chain uses TRBV27 and TRBJ1-2, with TRBD1 identical over 9 bases. Germline loops: CDR1 MNHEY, CDR2 SMNVEV (reference sequence). The V segment lost 3 bases and the J segment 7 bases; nucleotides outside the gene matches: 15. The CDR3 contains 17 residues. The CDR3 sequence: CASSLAGDREFPRGYTF. Here the CDR3 DNA reads TGTGCCAGCAGTTTGGCTGGGGACAGGGAGTTCCCCCGTGGCTACACCTTC.

This clonotype was seen a handful of times. The rearrangement joins TRBV27 to TRBJ2-7; perhaps TRBD2 as D (5 bases). CDR3 length: 13 amino acids. Germline values: CDR1 MNHEY, CDR2 SMNVEV (reference sequence). V shed 7 bases and J shed 5 bases, with 15 bases lying between them. The CDR3 loop is CASNFRGPHEQYF. The DNA for the CDR3 is TGTGCCAGCAACTTCCGGGGTCCTCACGAGCAGTACTTC.

The chain carries TRBV7-2 and TRBJ2-4; D is perhaps TRBD1 (5 bases). Near its end, the DNA agrees better with TRBJ2-7, so the J call may be wrong. The CDR3 is 14 residues long. The germline gives CDR1 SGHTA, CDR2 FQGNSA. CDR3 residues: CASSMRQRVDEQYF. CDR3 DNA sequence: TGTGCCAGCAGCATGCGACAGCGTGTAGACGAGCAGTACTTC.

V gene TRBV5-5 combines with J gene TRBJ1-1; 7 nucleotides match TRBD1. From germline, CDR1 is SGHKS and CDR2 YYEKEE (reference sequence). The CDR3 loop spans 16 amino acids. V lost 4 bases, J lost 1 base, and 10 bases stayed unmatched. Written as DNA, the CDR3 is TGTGCCAGCAGCGCGCGACCGGGACAGCCGAACACTGAAGCTTTCTTT. Translation gives CASSARPGQPNTEAFF.

Regarding this clonotype: This clone may be a read error of a much larger clone one base away. The V call is TRBV28, the J call TRBJ2-6; D possibly uses TRBD1 or TRBD2 (5 bases each). The V gene's germline CDR1 is MDHEN and CDR2 SYDVKM. The CDR3 spans 13 residues. In DNA, the CDR3 is TGTGCCAGCATGGCTTACGGGGCCAACGTCCCGACTTTC. Translated, it gives CASMAYGANVPTF. Complete variable domain (other parts from reference TRBV28 and TRBJ2-6): DVKVTQSSRYLVKRTGEKVFLECVQDMDHENMFWYRQDPGLGLRLIYFSYDVKMKEKGDIPEGYSVSREKKERFSLILESASTNQTSMYLCASMAYGANVPTFGAGSRLTVL.

The J gene is TRBJ2-4, the V gene TRBV5-1; perhaps TRBD1 as D (6 bases). The germline V gene has CDR1 SGHRS and CDR2 YFSETQ. Trimming shortened V by 0 bases and J by 0 bases, and 10 bases separated the two germline ends. This CDR3 has 16 amino acids. CDR3 bases: TGCGCCAGCAGCTTGGGACAGGTCCTAGCCAAAAACATTCAGTACTTC. It is translated as CASSLGQVLAKNIQYF.

This chain uses TRBV7-8 with TRBJ2-2; maybe TRBD2 (5 bases). The germline V gene encodes CDR1 SGHVS and CDR2 FQNEAQ. V lost 2 bases to trimming and J lost 0 bases, with 10 bases between them. The CDR3 spans 16 residues. Here the CDR3 DNA reads TGTGCCAGCAGCTTAATGAGCGGCTCGAACACCGGGGAGCTGTTTTTT. It specifies CASSLMSGSNTGELFF.

Only a few counts were recorded for this clonotype. The V call is TRBV9, the J call TRBJ2-1; TRBD2 might be the D (6 bases). The CDR3 consists of 17 residues. The germline CDR1 and CDR2 sequences are SGDLS and YYNGEE. Trimming left V 0 bases short and J 0 bases short, with 13 bases between. CDR3 in amino acids: CASSVDFNGSSYNEQFF. CDR3 in DNA: TGTGCCAGCAGCGTAGATTTTAACGGGAGCTCCTACAATGAGCAGTTCTTC.

This clonotype was picked up a small number of times. This chain uses TRBV7-6 with TRBJ1-4; D is perhaps TRBD1 (5 bases). Germline lookup yields CDR1 SGHVS and CDR2 FNYEAQ. V dropped 8 bases and J dropped 7 bases, with 14 bases sitting between them. This CDR3 region has 13 residues. This CDR3 reads CASQQDLGEKLFF. The CDR3, as DNA: TGTGCCAGCCAACAGGATCTGGGTGAAAAACTGTTTTTT.

The chain uses TRBV5-6 and TRBJ1-6; D ambiguous. Germline assignment: CDR1 SGHDT and CDR2 YYEEEE. Trimming took 4 bases from V and 9 from J, leaving 11 bases between them. This CDR3 has 13 amino acids. The CDR3 spells CASSPGGGSPLHF. The CDR3 nucleotides read TGTGCCAGCAGCCCCGGTGGTGGTTCACCCCTCCACTTT.

The chain combines TRBV7-9 with TRBJ2-7; no definite D call. Germline CDR1 reads SEHNR; CDR2 reads FQNEAQ (reference sequence). This CDR3 contains 13 residues. The ends were cut back, 5 bases at V and 5 bases at J, with 13 bases in the middle. The CDR3 protein is CASSPKTGDEQYF. DNA of the CDR3: TGTGCCAGCAGCCCTAAGACGGGCGACGAGCAGTACTTC.

The chain uses TRBV5-4 and TRBJ2-7; D possibly uses TRBD1 or TRBD2 (5 bases each). The length of the CDR3 is 17 residues. The germline V gene encodes CDR1 SGHNT and CDR2 YYREEE (reference sequence). The V end was cut by 2 bases, the J end by 3 bases, with 21 bases between. CDR3: CASSLGSGGTADYEQYF. The CDR3 DNA reads as TGTGCCAGCAGCTTAGGATCTGGGGGAACGGCGGACTACGAGCAGTACTTC.

The J gene is TRBJ1-2, the V gene TRBV7-2, with TRBD1 identical over 7 bases. V was pared by 5 bases and J by 6 bases, with 12 bases of the junction left unmatched. Germline V gene data show CDR1 as SGHTA and CDR2 as FQGNSA. This CDR3 has 15 amino acids. The CDR3 here is CASSTRLQGTHGYTF. The CDR3 nucleotides read TGTGCCAGCAGCACTAGACTACAGGGGACCCATGGCTACACCTTC.

This clonotype has a single count. The CDR3 DNA reads TGCAGTGCTAGGACAGACAGGGGGATTAATCAGCCCCAGCATTTT. It is translated as CSARTDRGINQPQHF. The chain has TRBV20-1 and TRBJ1-5; 9 bases map to TRBD1. The trim removed 3 bases at V and 4 bases at J, leaving 7 bases unmatched. The CDR3 runs 15 residues. Germline loops: CDR1 DFQATT, CDR2 SNEGSKA (reference sequence).

This clonotype has more than one count but fewer than ten. The chain recombines TRBV5-1 with TRBJ2-7, with 13 bases fitting TRBD2. This CDR3 comprises 16 residues. J lost 3 bases, V lost 2 bases, and 5 bases had no gene match. The germline CDR1 and CDR2 sequences are SGHRS and YFSETQ. CDR3 sequence (DNA): TGCGCCAGCAGCTTCGGACTAGCGGGGGCCTACTACGAGCAGTACTTC. Encoded protein: CASSFGLAGAYYEQYF.

V gene TRBV20-1 combines with J gene TRBJ2-7, with TRBD2 identical over 9 bases. CDR3 length equals 14 residues. The germline V gene encodes CDR1 DFQATT and CDR2 SNEGSKA (reference sequence). V lost 6 bases, J lost 1 base, and 7 bases stayed unmatched. The CDR3 DNA reads as TGCAGTGCGGATCGCGGGGGGGCTTCCTACGAGCAGTACTTC. It specifies CSADRGGASYEQYF.

V is TRBV29-1 and J is TRBJ1-3; 8 bases are a match to TRBD1. The germline V gene encodes CDR1 SQVTM and CDR2 ANQGSEA. V dropped 7 bases and J dropped 3; count of bases not matched to a gene: 5. The CDR3 totals 13 residues. The CDR3 DNA is TGCAGCGCCGCGACAGGGGTTGGAAACACCATATATTTT. It translates to CSAATGVGNTIYF.

V is TRBV2 and J is TRBJ1-5; perhaps TRBD1 as D (6 bases). From germline, CDR1 is SNHLY and CDR2 FYNNEI. This CDR3 spans 17 amino acids. The germline V and J ends were trimmed by 5 bases and 1 base, with 18 bases remaining between them. CDR3 sequence reads: CASSYMPGHLSNQPQHF. Here the CDR3 DNA reads TGTGCCAGCAGTTATATGCCGGGACATTTAAGCAATCAGCCCCAGCATTTT.

This clonotype was counted once. The V and J genes are TRBV7-2 and TRBJ2-3; D may be TRBD2 (6 bases). Germline CDR1 is SGHTA and CDR2 is FQGNSA. The CDR3 loop spans 16 amino acids. Deletions cut 4 bases from V and 0 bases from J, with 14 bases between. The CDR3 region is CASSSEVAGSTDTQYF. CDR3 coding DNA: TGTGCCAGCAGCTCGGAGGTTGCGGGGAGCACAGATACGCAGTATTTT.

Concerning this clonotype itself: A read error may produce the germline difference seen at one junction end. CDR3: CASSFPTGGYETQYF. CDR3 in DNA: TGTGCCAGCAGCTTCCCGACAGGGGGCTACGAGACTCAGTACTTC. The chain has TRBV7-2 and TRBJ2-5; TRBD1 aligns across 10 bases. Per the germline V gene, CDR1 is SGHTA and CDR2 is FQGNSA. This CDR3 comprises 15 residues. The full variable domain, rest sourced from reference TRBV7-2 and TRBJ2-5, is GAGVSQSPSNKVTEKGKDVELRCDPISGHTALYWYRQSLGQGLEFLIYFQGNSAPDKSGLPSDRFSAERTGGSVSTLTIQRTQQEDSAVYLCASSFPTGGYETQYFGPGTRLLVL.